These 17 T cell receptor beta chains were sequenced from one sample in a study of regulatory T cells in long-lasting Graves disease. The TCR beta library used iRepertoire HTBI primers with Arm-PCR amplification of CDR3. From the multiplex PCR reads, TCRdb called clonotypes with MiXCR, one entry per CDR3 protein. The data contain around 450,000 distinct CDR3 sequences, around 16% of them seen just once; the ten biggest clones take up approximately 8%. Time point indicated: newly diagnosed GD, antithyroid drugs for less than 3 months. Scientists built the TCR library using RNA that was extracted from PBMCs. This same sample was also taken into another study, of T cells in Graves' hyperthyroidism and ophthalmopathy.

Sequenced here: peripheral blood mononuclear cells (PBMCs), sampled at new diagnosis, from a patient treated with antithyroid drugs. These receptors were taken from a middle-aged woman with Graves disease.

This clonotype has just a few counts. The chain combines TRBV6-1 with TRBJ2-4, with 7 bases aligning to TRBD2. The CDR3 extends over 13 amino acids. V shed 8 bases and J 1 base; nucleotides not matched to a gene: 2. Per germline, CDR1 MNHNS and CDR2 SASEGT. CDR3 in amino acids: CASPGGAKNIQYF. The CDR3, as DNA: TGTGCCAGCCCGGGGGGTGCCAAAAACATTCAGTACTTC.

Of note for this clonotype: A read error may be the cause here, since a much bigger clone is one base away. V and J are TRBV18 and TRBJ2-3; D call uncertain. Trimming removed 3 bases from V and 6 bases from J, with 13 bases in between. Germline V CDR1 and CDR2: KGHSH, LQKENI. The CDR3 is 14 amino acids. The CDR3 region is CASSPKVGSDTQYF. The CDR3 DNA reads TGTGCCAGCTCACCTAAGGTAGGCTCGGATACGCAGTATTTT.

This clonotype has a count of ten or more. The CDR3 reads CASSLHTGKQETQYF. CDR3 DNA: TGTGCCAGCTCACTTCATACGGGGAAACAAGAGACCCAGTACTTC. The chain uses TRBV18 and TRBJ2-5; D might be TRBD2 (5 bases). Trimming pared 4 bases from V and 2 bases from J, leaving 14 bases between. This CDR3 is built from 15 residues. Germline CDR1 reads KGHSH; CDR2 reads LQKENI.

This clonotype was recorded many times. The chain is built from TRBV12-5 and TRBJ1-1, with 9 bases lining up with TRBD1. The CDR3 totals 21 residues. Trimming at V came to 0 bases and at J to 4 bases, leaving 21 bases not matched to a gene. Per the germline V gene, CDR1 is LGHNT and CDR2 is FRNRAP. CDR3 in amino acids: CASGLVVNINLGDRVGTEAFF. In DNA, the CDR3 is TGTGCTAGTGGTTTGGTGGTAAATATTAATTTGGGGGACAGGGTTGGCACTGAAGCTTTCTTT.

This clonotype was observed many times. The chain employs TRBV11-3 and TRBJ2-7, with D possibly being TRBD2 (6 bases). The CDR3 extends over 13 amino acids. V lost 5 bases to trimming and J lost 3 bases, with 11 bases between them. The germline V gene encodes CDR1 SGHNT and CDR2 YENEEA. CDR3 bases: TGTGCCAGCAGCCGGGGGACTGACTACGAGCAGTACTTC. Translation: CASSRGTDYEQYF.

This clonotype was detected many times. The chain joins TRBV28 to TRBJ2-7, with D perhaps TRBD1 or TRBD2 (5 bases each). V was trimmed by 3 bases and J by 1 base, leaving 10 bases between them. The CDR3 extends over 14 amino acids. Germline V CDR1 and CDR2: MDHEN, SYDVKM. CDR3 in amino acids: CASSLGEGSYEQYF. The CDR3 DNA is TGTGCCAGCAGTTTGGGTGAGGGGTCCTACGAGCAGTACTTC. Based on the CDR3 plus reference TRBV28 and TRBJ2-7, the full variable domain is DVKVTQSSRYLVKRTGEKVFLECVQDMDHENMFWYRQDPGLGLRLIYFSYDVKMKEKGDIPEGYSVSREKKERFSLILESASTNQTSMYLCASSLGEGSYEQYFGPGTRLTVT.

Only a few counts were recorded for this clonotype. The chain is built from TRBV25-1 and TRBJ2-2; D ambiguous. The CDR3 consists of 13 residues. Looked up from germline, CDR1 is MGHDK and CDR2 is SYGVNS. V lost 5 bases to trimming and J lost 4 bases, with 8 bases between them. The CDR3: CASSKTGTGELFF. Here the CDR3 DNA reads TGTGCCAGCAGTAAGACGGGCACCGGGGAGCTGTTTTTT.

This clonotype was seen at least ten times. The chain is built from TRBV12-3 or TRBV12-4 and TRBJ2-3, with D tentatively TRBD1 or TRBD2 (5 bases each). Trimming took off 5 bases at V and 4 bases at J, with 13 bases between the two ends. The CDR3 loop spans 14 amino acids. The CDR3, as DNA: TGTGCCAGCAGTACCAGGGCCGGGGCAGATACGCAGTATTTT. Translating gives CASSTRAGADTQYF.

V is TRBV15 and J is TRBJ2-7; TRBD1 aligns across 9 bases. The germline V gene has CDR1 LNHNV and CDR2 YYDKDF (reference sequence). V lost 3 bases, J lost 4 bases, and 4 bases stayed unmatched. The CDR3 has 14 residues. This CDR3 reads CATSSDRGSYEQYF. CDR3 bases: TGTGCCACCAGCAGTGACAGGGGGTCGTACGAGCAGTACTTC. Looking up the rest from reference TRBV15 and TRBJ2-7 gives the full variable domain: DAMVIQNPRYQVTQFGKPVTLSCSQTLNHNVMYWYQQKSSQAPKLLFHYYDKDFNNEADTPDNFQSRRPNTSFCFLDIRSPGLGDTAMYLCATSSDRGSYEQYFGPGTRLTVT.

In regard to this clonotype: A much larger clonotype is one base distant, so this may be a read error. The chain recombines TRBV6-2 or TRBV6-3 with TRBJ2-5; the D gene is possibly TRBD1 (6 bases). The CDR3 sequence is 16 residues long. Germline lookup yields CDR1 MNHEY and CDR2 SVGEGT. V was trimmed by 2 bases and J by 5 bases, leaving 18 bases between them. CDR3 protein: CASSYQGQPRGETQYF. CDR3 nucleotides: TGTGCCAGCAGTTACCAAGGACAGCCGAGAGGGGAGACCCAGTACTTC.

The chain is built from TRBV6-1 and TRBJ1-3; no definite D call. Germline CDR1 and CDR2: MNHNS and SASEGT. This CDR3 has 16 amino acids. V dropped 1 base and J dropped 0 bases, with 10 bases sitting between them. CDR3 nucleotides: TGTGCCAGCAGTGAAGAGGAGGGATCCTCTGGAAACACCATATATTTT. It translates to CASSEEEGSSGNTIYF.

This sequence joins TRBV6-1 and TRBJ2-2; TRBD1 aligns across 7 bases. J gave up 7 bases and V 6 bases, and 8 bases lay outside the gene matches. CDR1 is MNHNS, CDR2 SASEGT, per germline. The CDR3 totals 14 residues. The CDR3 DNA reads TGTGCCAGCAGGAAGGGGGCTACGGACGGGGAGCTGTTTTTT. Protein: CASRKGATDGELFF.

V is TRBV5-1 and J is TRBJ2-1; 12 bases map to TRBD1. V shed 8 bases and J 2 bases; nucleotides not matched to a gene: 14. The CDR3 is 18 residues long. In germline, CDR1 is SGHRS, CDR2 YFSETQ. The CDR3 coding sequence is TGCGCCAGAGCGTCCGGGACAGGGGGCTCGGTTACCTACAATGAGCAGTTCTTC. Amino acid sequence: CARASGTGGSVTYNEQFF.

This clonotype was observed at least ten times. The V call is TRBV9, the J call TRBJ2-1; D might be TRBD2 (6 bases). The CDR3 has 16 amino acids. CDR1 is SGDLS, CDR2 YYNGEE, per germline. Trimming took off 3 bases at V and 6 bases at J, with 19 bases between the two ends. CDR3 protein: CASSAPGTGGFNEQFF. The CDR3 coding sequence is TGTGCCAGCAGCGCCCCCGGGACTGGCGGGTTCAATGAGCAGTTCTTC. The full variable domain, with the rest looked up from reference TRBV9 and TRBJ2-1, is DSGVTQTPKHLITATGQRVTLRCSPRSGDLSVYWYQQSLDQGLQFLIQYYNGEERAKGNILERFSAQQFPDLHSELNLSSLELGDSALYFCASSAPGTGGFNEQFFGPGTRLTVL.

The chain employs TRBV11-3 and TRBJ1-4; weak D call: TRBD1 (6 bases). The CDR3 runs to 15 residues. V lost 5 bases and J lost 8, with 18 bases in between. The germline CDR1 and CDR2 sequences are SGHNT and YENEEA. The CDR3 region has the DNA TGTGCCAGCAGCCCGCCGGGACACGAGAGGGAAAAACTGTTTTTT. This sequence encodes CASSPPGHEREKLFF.

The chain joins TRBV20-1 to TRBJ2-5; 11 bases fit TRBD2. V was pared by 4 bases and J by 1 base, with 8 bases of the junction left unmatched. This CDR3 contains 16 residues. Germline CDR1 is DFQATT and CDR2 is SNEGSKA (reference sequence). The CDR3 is CSAIGLTSGAQETQYF. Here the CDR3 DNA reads TGCAGTGCTATAGGTTTGACTAGCGGGGCCCAAGAGACCCAGTACTTC.

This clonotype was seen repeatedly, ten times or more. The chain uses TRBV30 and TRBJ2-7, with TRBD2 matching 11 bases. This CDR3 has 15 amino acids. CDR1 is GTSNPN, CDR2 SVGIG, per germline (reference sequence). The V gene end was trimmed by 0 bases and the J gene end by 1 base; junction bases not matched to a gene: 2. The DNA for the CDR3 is TGTGCCTGGAGTGTGGGACTAGCGGCTTCCTACGAGCAGTACTTC. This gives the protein CAWSVGLAASYEQYF.